A selection of T cell receptor beta chains follows, all from one sample in a study of shared clonotypes between healthy human individuals. Some clones are missing from TCRdb's copy, which holds only in-frame ones; the method was immunoSEQ multiplex PCR. The sample lists hundreds of thousands of clones, roughly 96% occurring once. Sequencing was performed on naive CD8+ T cells sorted from blood. The receptors were gathered from a young man in good health. The CDR3 runs from the conserved cysteine through the conserved F or W. D genes are given only for firm matches. Size is omitted from some rows. Given values are once, few, many or a class for expanded clones.

CDR3 length: 17; clone size: NA; V gene: TRBV5-1; J gene: TRBJ2-5; D gene: NA; CDR3 DNA: TGCGCCAGCACCCTTGGGCTTACAGGGCTCTTCCAAGAGACCCAGTACTTC; CDR3 protein: CASTLGLTGLFQETQYF
CDR3 length: 11; clone size: NA; V gene: TRBV29-1; J gene: TRBJ1-2; D gene: NA; CDR3 DNA: TGCAGCGTTGGGAGGGCAGATGGCTACACCTTC; CDR3 protein: CSVGRADGYTF
CDR3 length: 15; clone size: NA; V gene: TRBV6-1; J gene: TRBJ2-2; D gene: NA; CDR3 DNA: TGTGCCAGCAACCTCGAGGCGGGGAGCACCGGGGAGCTGTTTTTT; CDR3 protein: CASNLEAGSTGELFF
CDR3 length: 11; clone size: once; V gene: TRBV5-1; J gene: TRBJ2-1; D gene: NA; CDR3 DNA: TGCGCCAGCAGCTTTGGCGTTGAGCAGTTCTTC; CDR3 protein: CASSFGVEQFF
CDR3 length: 15; clone size: NA; V gene: TRBV6-5; J gene: TRBJ2-7; D gene: TRBD2; CDR3 DNA: TGTGCCAGCAGTTGGGGACTAGCGGGAGACGACGAGCAGTACTTC; CDR3 protein: CASSWGLAGDDEQYF
CDR3 length: 15; clone size: NA; V gene: TRBV7-9; J gene: TRBJ1-1; D gene: TRBD1; CDR3 DNA: TGTGCCAGCAGCTCAGCCGGGACAGGGGGATCTGAAGCTTTCTTT; CDR3 protein: CASSSAGTGGSEAFF
CDR3 length: 17; clone size: NA; V gene: TRBV5-1; J gene: TRBJ2-5; D gene: NA; CDR3 DNA: TGCGCCAGCAGCTTGAGTCCGGGAAACCCTGGGTGGGAGACCCAGTACTTC; CDR3 protein: CASSLSPGNPGWETQYF
CDR3 length: 15; clone size: NA; V gene: TRBV5-1; J gene: TRBJ1-1; D gene: TRBD1; CDR3 DNA: TGCGCCAGCAGCTTGGATGGGACAGGGATGACTGAAGCTTTCTTT; CDR3 protein: CASSLDGTGMTEAFF
CDR3 length: 12; clone size: NA; V gene: TRBV6-1; J gene: TRBJ1-2; D gene: NA; CDR3 DNA: TGTGCCAGCAGTGAAGCACCCGGAGGGTACTCCTTC; CDR3 protein: CASSEAPGGYSF
CDR3 length: 10; clone size: NA; V gene: TRBV20-1; J gene: TRBJ2-1; D gene: NA; CDR3 DNA: TGCAGTGCTCGAGGACATGAGCAGTTCTTC; CDR3 protein: CSARGHEQFF
CDR3 length: 15; clone size: NA; V gene: TRBV10-2; J gene: TRBJ2-5; D gene: TRBD2; CDR3 DNA: TGCGCCAGCAGTGAGATTAGCGGGAGGCTGGAGACCCAGTACTTC; CDR3 protein: CASSEISGRLETQYF
CDR3 length: 17; clone size: once; V gene: TRBV7-9; J gene: TRBJ2-7; D gene: TRBD2; CDR3 DNA: TGTGCCAGCAGCTTCACAACCGGGACTAGCGGGGGGTACGAGCAGTACTTC; CDR3 protein: CASSFTTGTSGGYEQYF
CDR3 length: 15; clone size: NA; V gene: TRBV6-1; J gene: TRBJ1-4; D gene: NA; CDR3 DNA: TGTGCCAGCAGTTTCATCACGAGAACTAATGAAAAACTGTTTTTT; CDR3 protein: CASSFITRTNEKLFF
CDR3 length: 15; clone size: NA; V gene: TRBV29-1; J gene: TRBJ2-5; D gene: TRBD1; CDR3 DNA: TGCAGCGTTGAAGATGAGACAGGGTGGGAAGAGACCCAGTACTTC; CDR3 protein: CSVEDETGWEETQYF
CDR3 length: 15; clone size: NA; V gene: TRBV5-1; J gene: TRBJ2-5; D gene: TRBD2; CDR3 DNA: TGCGCCAGCAGCTTAGAAGGGACTATACAAGAGACCCAGTACTTC; CDR3 protein: CASSLEGTIQETQYF
CDR3 length: 14; clone size: NA; V gene: TRBV11-3; J gene: TRBJ2-7; D gene: NA; CDR3 DNA: TGTGCCAGCAGCCCATCGCCGGGTTCCTACGAGCAGTACTTC; CDR3 protein: CASSPSPGSYEQYF
CDR3 length: 11; clone size: NA; V gene: TRBV19; J gene: TRBJ1-1; D gene: NA; CDR3 DNA: TGTGCCAGTACCCCGGGCACTGAAGCTTTCTTT; CDR3 protein: CASTPGTEAFF
CDR3 length: 16; clone size: once; V gene: TRBV11-3; J gene: TRBJ1-1; D gene: NA; CDR3 DNA: TGTGCCAGCACCCGGACGCCAGGGATTATGAACACTGAAGCTTTCTTT; CDR3 protein: CASTRTPGIMNTEAFF
CDR3 length: 15; clone size: NA; V gene: TRBV5-1; J gene: TRBJ2-3; D gene: TRBD2; CDR3 DNA: TGCGCCAGCAGCCGCACTAGCGGGACGACAGATACGCAGTATTTT; CDR3 protein: CASSRTSGTTDTQYF
CDR3 length: 14; clone size: NA; V gene: TRBV27; J gene: TRBJ2-7; D gene: TRBD2; CDR3 DNA: TGTGCCAGCAGTTTCGACCAGGGAGCGGGGGAGCAGTACTTC; CDR3 protein: CASSFDQGAGEQYF
CDR3 length: 15; clone size: NA; V gene: TRBV5-4; J gene: TRBJ2-7; D gene: NA; CDR3 DNA: TGTGCCAGCAGCCCCCCCGGACCGAGTTACTACGAGCAGTACTTC; CDR3 protein: CASSPPGPSYYEQYF
CDR3 length: 14; clone size: NA; V gene: TRBV2; J gene: TRBJ2-5; D gene: NA; CDR3 DNA: TGTGCCAGCATGAGGGGATGGGAACAAGAGACCCAGTACTTC; CDR3 protein: CASMRGWEQETQYF
CDR3 length: 18; clone size: NA; V gene: TRBV29-1; J gene: TRBJ2-4; D gene: TRBD1; CDR3 DNA: TGCAGCGTTGAAGATTCGCCGGGACAGGGAGGAGCCAAAAACATTCAGTACTTC; CDR3 protein: CSVEDSPGQGGAKNIQYF
CDR3 length: 17; clone size: NA; V gene: TRBV9; J gene: TRBJ2-1; D gene: TRBD2; CDR3 DNA: TGTGCCAGCAGCGTAGTGGGACTAGCGGGAGGTGAAAATGAGCAGTTCTTC; CDR3 protein: CASSVVGLAGGENEQFF
CDR3 length: 14; clone size: few; V gene: TRBV6-1; J gene: TRBJ2-2; D gene: NA; CDR3 DNA: TGTGCCAGCAGTGCTTATAACGATGACGGGGAGCTGTTTTTT; CDR3 protein: CASSAYNDDGELFF
CDR3 length: 17; clone size: NA; V gene: TRBV27; J gene: TRBJ1-2; D gene: NA; CDR3 DNA: TGTGCCAGCAGTTTAGGGTACCATGAATCCGATTTCTATGGCTACACCTTC; CDR3 protein: CASSLGYHESDFYGYTF
CDR3 length: 17; clone size: once; V gene: TRBV7-9; J gene: TRBJ2-3; D gene: TRBD1; CDR3 DNA: TGTGCCAGCAGCTCACGGGACAGGGGGCGCGGCACAGATACGCAGTATTTT; CDR3 protein: CASSSRDRGRGTDTQYF
CDR3 length: 15; clone size: NA; V gene: TRBV10-3; J gene: TRBJ1-5; D gene: NA; CDR3 DNA: TGTGCCATCAGTGCAGGCGGGGATAGCAATCAGCCCCAGCATTTT; CDR3 protein: CAISAGGDSNQPQHF
CDR3 length: 11; clone size: NA; V gene: TRBV7-9; J gene: TRBJ2-5; D gene: NA; CDR3 DNA: TGTGCCAGCAGCAATAAAGAGGTCCAGTACTTC; CDR3 protein: CASSNKEVQYF
CDR3 length: 15; clone size: NA; V gene: TRBV10-2; J gene: TRBJ2-7; D gene: TRBD2; CDR3 DNA: TGCGCCAGCTTTGCGGTCAGCGGGAGCTCCTACGAGCAGTACTTC; CDR3 protein: CASFAVSGSSYEQYF
CDR3 length: 12; clone size: NA; V gene: TRBV19; J gene: TRBJ2-3; D gene: NA; CDR3 DNA: TGTGCCAGTAGAAGTCTAGCGCTTACGCAGTATTTT; CDR3 protein: CASRSLALTQYF
CDR3 length: 13; clone size: NA; V gene: TRBV29-1; J gene: TRBJ1-1; D gene: TRBD1; CDR3 DNA: TGCAGCGTGACCGGGACAGGGGGCACTGAAGCTTTCTTT; CDR3 protein: CSVTGTGGTEAFF
CDR3 length: 16; clone size: NA; V gene: TRBV5-1; J gene: TRBJ2-3; D gene: TRBD1; CDR3 DNA: TGCGCCAGCAGCGCCTGGGACAGGCCTAGCACAGATACGCAGTATTTT; CDR3 protein: CASSAWDRPSTDTQYF
CDR3 length: 14; clone size: NA; V gene: TRBV4-1; J gene: TRBJ2-7; D gene: TRBD1; CDR3 DNA: TGCGCCAGCAGCCAAGTGGCAGGGGGTTACGAGCAGTACTTC; CDR3 protein: CASSQVAGGYEQYF
CDR3 length: 15; clone size: NA; V gene: TRBV7-9; J gene: TRBJ1-2; D gene: NA; CDR3 DNA: TGTGCCAGCAGCTTAGGGCAGGGAGCTAACTATGGCTACACCTTC; CDR3 protein: CASSLGQGANYGYTF
CDR3 length: 15; clone size: NA; V gene: TRBV28; J gene: TRBJ1-2; D gene: NA; CDR3 DNA: TGTGCCAGCAGTTTAGGGGCCAGGCAGTTCTATGGCTACACCTTC; CDR3 protein: CASSLGARQFYGYTF
CDR3 length: 15; clone size: NA; V gene: TRBV2; J gene: TRBJ2-5; D gene: TRBD1; CDR3 DNA: TGTGCCAGCAGCCCGTGGGGACAGGGAGACGAGACCCAGTACTTC; CDR3 protein: CASSPWGQGDETQYF
CDR3 length: 14; clone size: NA; V gene: TRBV29-1; J gene: TRBJ2-5; D gene: TRBD2; CDR3 DNA: TGCAGCGTTGAACTGGGAGGGCCAAAAGAGACCCAGTACTTC; CDR3 protein: CSVELGGPKETQYF
CDR3 length: 14; clone size: NA; V gene: TRBV27; J gene: TRBJ2-1; D gene: NA; CDR3 DNA: TGTGCCAGCAGTTTATCGATGTTGTACAATGAGCAGTTCTTC; CDR3 protein: CASSLSMLYNEQFF
CDR3 length: 18; clone size: NA; V gene: TRBV7-9; J gene: TRBJ2-7; D gene: TRBD1; CDR3 DNA: TGTGCCAGCAGCTCCCTAAGGACCCGACAGGGTGATCCCTACGAGCAGTACTTC; CDR3 protein: CASSSLRTRQGDPYEQYF
CDR3 length: 16; clone size: NA; V gene: TRBV4-1; J gene: TRBJ2-7; D gene: TRBD1; CDR3 DNA: TGCGCCAGCAGCCAAGATTCGGGGACAGGGGGTTTCAGTAGGTACTTC; CDR3 protein: CASSQDSGTGGFSRYF
CDR3 length: 14; clone size: NA; V gene: TRBV10-1; J gene: TRBJ2-1; D gene: NA; CDR3 DNA: TGCGCCAGCAGTGAGTCATTAGGTCGCAATGAGCAGTTCTTC; CDR3 protein: CASSESLGRNEQFF
CDR3 length: 16; clone size: NA; V gene: TRBV15; J gene: TRBJ1-1; D gene: NA; CDR3 DNA: TGTGCCACCAGCAGGTTCCCCGCAGCCATGAACACTGAAGCTTTCTTT; CDR3 protein: CATSRFPAAMNTEAFF
CDR3 length: 15; clone size: NA; V gene: TRBV13; J gene: TRBJ2-7; D gene: TRBD2; CDR3 DNA: TGTGCCTCCTCTTTGGCGGGAGTGGGGAGCTACGAGCAGTACTTC; CDR3 protein: CASSLAGVGSYEQYF
CDR3 length: 16; clone size: NA; V gene: TRBV15; J gene: TRBJ2-1; D gene: TRBD2; CDR3 DNA: TGTGCCACCAGCAGCGAAAGGAGCGGGAGGGTCCATGAGCAGTTCTTC; CDR3 protein: CATSSERSGRVHEQFF